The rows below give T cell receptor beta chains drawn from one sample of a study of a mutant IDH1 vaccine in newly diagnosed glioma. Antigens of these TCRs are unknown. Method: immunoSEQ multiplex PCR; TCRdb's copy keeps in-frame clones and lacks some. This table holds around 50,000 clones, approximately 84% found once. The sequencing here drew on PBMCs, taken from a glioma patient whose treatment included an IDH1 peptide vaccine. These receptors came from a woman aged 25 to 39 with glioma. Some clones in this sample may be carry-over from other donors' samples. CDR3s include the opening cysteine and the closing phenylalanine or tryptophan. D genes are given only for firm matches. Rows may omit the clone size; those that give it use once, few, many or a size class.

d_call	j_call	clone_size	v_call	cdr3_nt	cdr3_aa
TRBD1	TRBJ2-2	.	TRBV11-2	TGTGCCAGCAGCTTACAGCTGGACAGGGTCACCGGGGAGCTGTTTTTT	CASSLQLDRVTGELFF
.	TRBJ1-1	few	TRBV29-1	TGCAGCGTTGAGCAGGGACTGAACACTGAAGCTTTCTTT	CSVEQGLNTEAFF
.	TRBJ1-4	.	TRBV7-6	TGTGCCAGCAGCTCCCAGGCGTTCGGGGCAGGGGAAAAACTGTTTTTT	CASSSQAFGAGEKLFF
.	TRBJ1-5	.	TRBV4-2	TGTGCCAGCAGCCAAGATTCGAATCAGCCCCAGCATTTT	CASSQDSNQPQHF
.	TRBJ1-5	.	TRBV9	TGTGCCAGCAGCGTAAGACCGGACAAAAATCAGCCCCAGCATTTT	CASSVRPDKNQPQHF
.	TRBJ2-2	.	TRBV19	TGTGCCAGTAGTGGGGGAGGGGGCACCGGGGAGCTGTTTTTT	CASSGGGGTGELFF
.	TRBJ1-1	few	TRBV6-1	TGTGCCAGCGGACAGAGGTTCACTGAAGCTTTCTTT	CASGQRFTEAFF
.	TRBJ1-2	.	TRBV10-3	TGTGCCATCAGTGACAGGGTATCGATCTATGGCTACACCTTC	CAISDRVSIYGYTF
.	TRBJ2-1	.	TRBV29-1	TGCAGCGTTGAATCGGGCCGACTCGACTTTAATGAGCAGTTCTTC	CSVESGRLDFNEQFF
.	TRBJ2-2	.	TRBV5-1	TGCGCCAGCAGCTTAGGACAGATTAACACCGGGGAGCTGTTTTTT	CASSLGQINTGELFF
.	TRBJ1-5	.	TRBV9	TGTGCCAGCTTAAAAGGTTGGCAGCCCCAGCATTTT	CASLKGWQPQHF
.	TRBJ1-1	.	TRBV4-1	TGCGCCAGCAGCCAGCGCACTGGGGGATCTGAAGCTTTCTTT	CASSQRTGGSEAFF
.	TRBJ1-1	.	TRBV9	TGTGCCAGCAGCGTAGAGGGCGGGGACACTGAAGCTTTCTTT	CASSVEGGDTEAFF
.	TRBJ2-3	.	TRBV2	TGTGCCAGCGGACAAAGGGGGGAGTATTTT	CASGQRGEYF
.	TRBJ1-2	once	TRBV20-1	TGCAGTTCACTTGCAGGCTATGGCTACACCTTC	CSSLAGYGYTF
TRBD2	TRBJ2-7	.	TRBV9	TGTGCCAGCAGCGTAGGGCTTGCGGGAGCCCCCCACGAGCAGTACTTC	CASSVGLAGAPHEQYF
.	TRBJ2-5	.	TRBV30	TGTGCCTGGAGCGTAGAGGACCAAGAGACCCAGTACTTC	CAWSVEDQETQYF
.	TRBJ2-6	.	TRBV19	TGTGCCAGTAGTATAGATCAGGGAGAGGGGCCCAACGTCCTGACTTTC	CASSIDQGEGPNVLTF
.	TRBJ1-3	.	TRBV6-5	TGTGCCAGCAGCCGTGGGTCGTTCTCTGGAAACACCATATATTTT	CASSRGSFSGNTIYF
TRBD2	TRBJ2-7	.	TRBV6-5	TGTGCCAGCAGTTTAGGACTAGCGGGAGACTTATACGAGCAGTACTTC	CASSLGLAGDLYEQYF
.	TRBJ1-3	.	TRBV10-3	TGTGCCTCCAGGTTGGAAGGAAACACCATATATTTT	CASRLEGNTIYF
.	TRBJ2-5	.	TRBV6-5	TGTGCCAGCAGTTACTCGGGGGCGGGAGAGACCCAGTACTTC	CASSYSGAGETQYF
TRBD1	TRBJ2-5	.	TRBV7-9	TGTGCCAGCAGCTTAGTCTACGGACAGGGGACGACCCAGTACTTC	CASSLVYGQGTTQYF
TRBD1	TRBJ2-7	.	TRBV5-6	TGTGCCAGCAGCCCGGGGACAGGGTATCACGAGCAGTACTTC	CASSPGTGYHEQYF
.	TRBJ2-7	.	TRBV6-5	TGTGCCAGCAGTTACTCCCCGGGGGCGCTGGATGAGCAGTACTTC	CASSYSPGALDEQYF
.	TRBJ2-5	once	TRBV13	TGTGCCAGCAGCCGGACGCAAGAGACCCAGTACTTC	CASSRTQETQYF
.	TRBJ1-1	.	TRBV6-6	TGTGCCAGCAGACTGGGGGCAGCGAACACTGAAGCTTTCTTT	CASRLGAANTEAFF
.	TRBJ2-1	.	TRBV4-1	TGCGCCAGCAGCCAAGATCTTTCGCCCTACAATGAGCAGTTCTTC	CASSQDLSPYNEQFF
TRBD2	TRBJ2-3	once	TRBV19	TGTGCCGGGTGGACTAGCGGGCCTAGCACAGATACGCAGTATTTT	CAGWTSGPSTDTQYF
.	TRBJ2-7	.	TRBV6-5	TGTGCCAGCAGCCGCGGAGACGAGCAGTACTTC	CASSRGDEQYF
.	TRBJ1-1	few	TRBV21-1	TGTGCCAGCAGCAAAGGCGGGGACAGTATGAACACTGAAGCTTTCTTT	CASSKGGDSMNTEAFF
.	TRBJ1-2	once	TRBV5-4	TGTGCCAGCAGCTTGACAGATTCCTATGGCTACACCTTC	CASSLTDSYGYTF
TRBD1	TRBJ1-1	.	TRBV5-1	TGCGCCAGCAGCCACCCTCTACAGGGGACTGAAGCTTTCTTT	CASSHPLQGTEAFF
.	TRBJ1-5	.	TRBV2	TGTGCCAGCAGTGAGGAACGACGTATAAAACATTTT	CASSEERRIKHF
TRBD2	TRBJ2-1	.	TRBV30	TGTGCCTGGAGACTAGCGGGAGGGCCGGGTGAGCAGTTCTTC	CAWRLAGGPGEQFF
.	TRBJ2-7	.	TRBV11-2	TGTGCCAGCAGCTCAACCCCAGCGGGCCCCTACGAGCAGTACTTC	CASSSTPAGPYEQYF
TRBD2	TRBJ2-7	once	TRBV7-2	TGTGCCAGCAGCTTAGTGGGAGGGGAGAAGTACGAGCAGTACTTC	CASSLVGGEKYEQYF
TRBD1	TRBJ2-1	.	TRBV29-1	TGCAGCGTCCCAGGGGGCCGGCGCTCCTACAATGAGCAGTTCTTC	CSVPGGRRSYNEQFF
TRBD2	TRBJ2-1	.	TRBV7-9	TGTGCCAGCACCCAATACCTAATCGCGAGCGGGGTTTACAATGAGCAGTTCTTC	CASTQYLIASGVYNEQFF
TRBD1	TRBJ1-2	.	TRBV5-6	TGTGCCAGCAGCCCTCCCACAGGGGTGGACTATGGCTACACCTTC	CASSPPTGVDYGYTF
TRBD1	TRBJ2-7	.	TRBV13	TGTGCCAGCAGCCCAGGACAGGTCGACTCCTACGAGCAGTACTTC	CASSPGQVDSYEQYF
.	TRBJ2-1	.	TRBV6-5	TGTGCCAGCAGTTACCGGAACGAGCAGTTCTTC	CASSYRNEQFF
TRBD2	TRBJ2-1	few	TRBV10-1	TGCGCCAGCAGTGGATCCAGCGGGAGGCTTAATGAGCAGTTCTTC	CASSGSSGRLNEQFF
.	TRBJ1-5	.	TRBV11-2	TGTGCCAGCAGCAGATCCCAGGACTTCAATCAGCCCCAGCATTTT	CASSRSQDFNQPQHF
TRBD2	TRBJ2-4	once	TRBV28	TGTGCCAGCAGTTTATCCACCCGGGGGGGGCGCAGAAACATTCAGTACTTC	CASSLSTRGGRRNIQYF